The clone carrying this T cell receptor beta chain was detected once. The antigen remains undetermined. Data came from immunoSEQ multiplex PCR; TCRdb stores just in-frame clones and leaves some out. The data contain 1,500 or so clones, about 61% of them singletons. This entry is derived from a study of STAT3 mutations in large granular lymphocyte leukemia. Overall study results and limits: At least one immunodominant TCR beta clonotype appeared in every T-cell large granular lymphocyte leukemia patient. All newly emerging clones after therapy were STAT3 wild type. Differing intervals and regimens complicate linking therapy response to clone burden.

This CDR3 comprises 13 residues. Between the trimmed V and J ends, which lost 2 bases and 4 bases, there was a span of 6 bases. Germline CDR1 reads KGHSH; CDR2 reads LQKENI. Source material: peripheral blood mononuclear cells. This TCR was sampled from a woman in her seventies with T-cell large granular lymphocyte leukemia. Some clones in this sample may be carry-over from other donors' samples. V usage is TRBV18 and J usage is TRBJ1-5; the D is unclear. The CDR3 loop reads CASSPGLNQPQHF. The CDR3, as DNA: TGTGCCAGCTCACCAGGTCTAAATCAGCCCCAGCATTTT.